The sequence of this T cell receptor beta chain was determined in a study of OX40 agonist ivuxolimab in advanced cancers. In the study overall: The group had a mean age of around 60 years, ranged from about 20 to 80, and was 80% to 90% male.

The V and J ends lost 6 bases and 10 bases respectively, with 13 bases between them. Germline CDR1 is LNHDA and CDR2 is SQIVND (reference sequence). The CDR3 length is 13 residues. Measured with immunoSEQ multiplex PCR; TCRdb has only the in-frame clones, and not every one. The data contain approximately 100,000 clones, 70% to 90% of them singletons. The gene calls are TRBV19 and TRBJ1-6, with D tentatively TRBD1 (6 bases). The TCR sequence derives from an adult with an advanced solid tumor such as melanoma, head and neck, liver or kidney cancer. This specimen was CD4+ or CD8+ T cells sorted from blood, taken in a trial of the OX40 agonist ivuxolimab. The CDR3 DNA reads as TGTGCCAGTAGGACAGGATTAGCGTCACCCCTCCACTTT. Protein: CASRTGLASPLHF.